The rows below give T cell receptor beta chains drawn from one sample of a study of beta chain features in type 1 diabetes. Libraries were prepared by immunoSEQ multiplex PCR; TCRdb keeps only in-frame clonotypes and omits some of them. Among hundreds of thousands of clones listed, over 12% were seen once. The specimen was naive CD4+ T cells from blood. The receptors here all came from a man younger than 35 with type 1 diabetes. The CDR3 runs from the conserved cysteine through the conserved F or W. The order of the fields is CDR3 protein, CDR3 DNA, V gene, J gene, clone size, D gene. The D gene is left open where the match is weak. A clone size is listed for some rows: how often the clone was seen (once, few, many), or a class if it is expanded.

CDR3: CASSRQTSGGYQETQYF
DNA: TGTGCCAGCAGCCGGCAGACTAGCGGGGGATACCAAGAGACCCAGTACTTC
V: TRBV9
J: TRBJ2-5
size: few
D: TRBD2

CDR3: CAWSVESSTNEKLFF
DNA: TGTGCCTGGAGTGTAGAATCTTCAACTAATGAAAAACTGTTTTTT
V: TRBV30
J: TRBJ1-4
size: few
D: .

CDR3: CASSSFGETQYF
DNA: TGTGCCAGTAGTTCCTTCGGGGAGACCCAGTACTTC
V: TRBV19
J: TRBJ2-5
size: .
D: .

CDR3: CASGVDNNQPQHF
DNA: TGTGCCAGCGGGGTCGATAACAATCAGCCCCAGCATTTT
V: TRBV11-2
J: TRBJ1-5
size: .
D: .

CDR3: CSVEEYSGNTIYF
DNA: TGCAGCGTTGAGGAGTACTCTGGAAACACCATATATTTT
V: TRBV29-1
J: TRBJ1-3
size: few
D: .

CDR3: CASRPQGHEQFF
DNA: TGTGCCAGCAGGCCACAGGGGCATGAGCAGTTCTTC
V: TRBV2
J: TRBJ2-1
size: .
D: TRBD1

CDR3: CASAHQTGGETQYF
DNA: TGTGCCTCAGCCCACCAGACAGGGGGCGAGACCCAGTACTTC
V: TRBV10-3
J: TRBJ2-5
size: .
D: TRBD1

CDR3: CASSLQGSGANVLTF
DNA: TGCGCCAGCAGCTTACAGGGAAGTGGGGCCAACGTCCTGACTTTC
V: TRBV5-1
J: TRBJ2-6
size: .
D: .

CDR3: CSVDEGSGIEAFF
DNA: TGCAGCGTTGATGAGGGATCAGGAATTGAAGCTTTCTTT
V: TRBV29-1
J: TRBJ1-1
size: few
D: .

CDR3: CASSWGQGAAGELFF
DNA: TGTGCCAGCAGTTGGGGACAGGGGGCGGCCGGGGAGCTGTTTTTT
V: TRBV6-5
J: TRBJ2-2
size: few
D: TRBD1

CDR3: CASSPTSNQPQHF
DNA: TGTGCCAGCAGCCCCACAAGCAATCAGCCCCAGCATTTT
V: TRBV7-9
J: TRBJ1-5
size: few
D: .

CDR3: CASRGALEQYF
DNA: TGTGCCAGCAGAGGGGCCCTCGAGCAGTACTTC
V: TRBV2
J: TRBJ2-7
size: .
D: .

CDR3: CAWSAPGRMPAEAFF
DNA: TGTGCCTGGAGTGCACCAGGACGAATGCCGGCTGAAGCTTTCTTT
V: TRBV30
J: TRBJ1-1
size: few
D: .

CDR3: CASSLDRGHLYEQYF
DNA: TGTGCCAGCAGCTTGGACAGGGGGCATCTCTACGAGCAGTACTTC
V: TRBV7-2
J: TRBJ2-7
size: .
D: TRBD1

CDR3: CASSLRTGRDTEAFF
DNA: TGCGCCAGCAGCCTAAGGACAGGGCGGGACACTGAAGCTTTCTTT
V: TRBV5-1
J: TRBJ1-1
size: few
D: TRBD1

CDR3: CAWSVGQNTEAFF
DNA: TGTGCCTGGAGTGTCGGACAGAACACTGAAGCTTTCTTT
V: TRBV30
J: TRBJ1-1
size: few
D: .

CDR3: CASSSATGQFTDTQYF
DNA: TGTGCCAGCAGCTCCGCGACTGGACAGTTCACAGATACGCAGTATTTT
V: TRBV7-9
J: TRBJ2-3
size: few
D: .

CDR3: CASSPRDSRTDTQYF
DNA: TGCGCCAGCAGCCCACGGGACAGCCGCACAGATACGCAGTATTTT
V: TRBV5-1
J: TRBJ2-3
size: few
D: TRBD1

CDR3: CASSLATGSTDTQYF
DNA: TGTGCCAGCAGCTTGGCGACAGGGTCCACAGATACGCAGTATTTT
V: TRBV7-2
J: TRBJ2-3
size: .
D: TRBD1

CDR3: CATSGQPLYEQYF
DNA: TGTGCCACCAGTGGACAGCCCCTATACGAGCAGTACTTC
V: TRBV6-1
J: TRBJ2-7
size: few
D: .

CDR3: CSADRGSQETQYF
DNA: TGCAGCGCCGACAGGGGGAGCCAAGAGACCCAGTACTTC
V: TRBV29-1
J: TRBJ2-5
size: .
D: TRBD1

CDR3: CASRVRWGKNYGYTF
DNA: TGTGCCAGTAGGGTCCGTTGGGGGAAGAACTATGGCTACACCTTC
V: TRBV19
J: TRBJ1-2
size: .
D: .

CDR3: CASSFLSGSSYEQYF
DNA: TGTGCCAGCAGCTTTCTAAGCGGGAGCTCCTACGAGCAGTACTTC
V: TRBV7-8
J: TRBJ2-7
size: .
D: TRBD2

CDR3: CASSLRGLGETQYF
DNA: TGTGCCAGCAGTTTAAGAGGGTTGGGAGAGACCCAGTACTTC
V: TRBV27
J: TRBJ2-5
size: .
D: .